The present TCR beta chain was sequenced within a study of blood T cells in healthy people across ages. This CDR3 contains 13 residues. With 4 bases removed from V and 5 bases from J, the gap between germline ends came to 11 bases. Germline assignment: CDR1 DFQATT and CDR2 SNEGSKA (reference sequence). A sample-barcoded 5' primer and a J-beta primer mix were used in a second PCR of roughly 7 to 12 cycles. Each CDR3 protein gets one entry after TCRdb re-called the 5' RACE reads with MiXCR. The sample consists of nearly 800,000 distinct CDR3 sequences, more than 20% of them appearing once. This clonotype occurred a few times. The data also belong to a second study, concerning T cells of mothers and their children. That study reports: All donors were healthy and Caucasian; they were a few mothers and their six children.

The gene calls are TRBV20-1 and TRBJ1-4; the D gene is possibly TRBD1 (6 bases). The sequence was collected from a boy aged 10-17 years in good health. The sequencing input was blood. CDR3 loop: CSAMDRRNEKLFF. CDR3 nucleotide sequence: TGCAGTGCTATGGACAGACGAAATGAAAAACTGTTTTTT.